The clone carrying this T cell receptor (beta chain) occurred many times. Antigen specificity is unknown. The sample is drawn from a study of neurological immune-mediated disorders. The study, taken as a whole, reports: The study found the most TCR clonal expansion in HTLV-1-associated myelopathy and the least in multiple sclerosis, below healthy controls. No sharing of CDR3 amino acid sequences was observed among expanded clones across subjects, suggesting private repertoires in all groups.

Sequencing runs each yielded over 170 million TCR-beta sequences from 15-18 subjects. TCRdb independently ran MiXCR on the 5' RACE reads; one entry per CDR3 protein. The sample records tens of thousands of distinct CDR3 sequences, roughly 8% being singletons. Time point indicated: longitudinal time-point 3. Input material: PBMCs. The sequence came from a middle-aged woman in good health.

Here the CDR3 DNA reads TGTGCCAGCAGCACCGGGACAGGGGAAACAGATACGCAGTATTTT. This codes for CASSTGTGETDTQYF. The gene calls are TRBV7-2 and TRBJ2-3; 10 bases agree with TRBD1. Unmatched junction bases numbered 5, after V lost 5 bases and J lost 3 bases. Germline assignment: CDR1 SGHTA and CDR2 FQGNSA. CDR3 length: 15 residues.